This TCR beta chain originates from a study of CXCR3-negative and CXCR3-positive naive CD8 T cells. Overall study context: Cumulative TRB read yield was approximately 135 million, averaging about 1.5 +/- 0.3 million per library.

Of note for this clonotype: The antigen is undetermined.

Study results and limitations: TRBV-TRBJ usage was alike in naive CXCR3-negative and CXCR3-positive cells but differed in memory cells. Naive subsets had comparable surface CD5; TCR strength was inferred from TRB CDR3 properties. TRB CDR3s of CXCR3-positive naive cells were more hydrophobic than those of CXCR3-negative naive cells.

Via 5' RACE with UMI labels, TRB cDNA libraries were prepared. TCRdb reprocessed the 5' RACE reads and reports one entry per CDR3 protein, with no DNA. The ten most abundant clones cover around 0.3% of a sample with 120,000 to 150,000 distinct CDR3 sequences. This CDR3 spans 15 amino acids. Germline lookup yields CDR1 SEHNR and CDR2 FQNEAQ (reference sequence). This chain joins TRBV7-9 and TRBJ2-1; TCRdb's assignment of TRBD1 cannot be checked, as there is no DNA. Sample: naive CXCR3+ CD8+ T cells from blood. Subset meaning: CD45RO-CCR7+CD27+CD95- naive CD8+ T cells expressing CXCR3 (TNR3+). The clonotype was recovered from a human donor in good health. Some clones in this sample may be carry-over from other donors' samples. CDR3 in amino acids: CASGWGAGVSNEQFF. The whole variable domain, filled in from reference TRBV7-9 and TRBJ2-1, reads DTGVSQNPRHKITKRGQNVTFRCDPISEHNRLYWYRQTLGQGPEFLTYFQNEAQLEKSRLLSDRFSAERPKGSFSTLEIQRTEQGDSAMYLCASGWGAGVSNEQFFGPGTRLTVL.